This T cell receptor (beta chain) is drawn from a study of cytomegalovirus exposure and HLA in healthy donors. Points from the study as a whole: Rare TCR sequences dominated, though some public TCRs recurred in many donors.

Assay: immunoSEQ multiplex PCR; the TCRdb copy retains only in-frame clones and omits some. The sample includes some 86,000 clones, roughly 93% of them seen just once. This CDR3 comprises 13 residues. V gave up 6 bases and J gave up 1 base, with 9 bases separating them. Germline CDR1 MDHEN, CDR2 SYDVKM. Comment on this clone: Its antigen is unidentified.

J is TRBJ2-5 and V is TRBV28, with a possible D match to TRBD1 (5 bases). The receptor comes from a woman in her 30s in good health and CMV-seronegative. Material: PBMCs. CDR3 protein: CASSLDTQETQYF. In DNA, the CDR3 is TGTGCCAGCAGCCTGGACACCCAAGAGACCCAGTACTTC.